This record covers a single T cell receptor (beta chain). V lost 6 bases and J lost 1; bases outside the gene matches: 3. Germline V CDR1 and CDR2: MDHEN, SYDVKM. The CDR3 is 16 amino acids. Followed longitudinally, the Seattle patients had been enrolled during active infection. These data are taken from a study of blood T cell repertoires in COVID-19. About the research overall: There were acute and convalescent COVID-19 samples, and they came from the United States, Italy and Spain. From T cells, B-cell-depleted T cells, or PBMCs came the material, which was cDNA or gDNA.

Clones were sequenced by immunoSEQ multiplex PCR, and TCRdb holds only the in-frame ones, with some missing. The data show around 220,000 clones, about 81% seen once. The receptor comes from a woman aged 80 or over with COVID-19, enrolled during active disease. This rearrangement joins TRBV28 to TRBJ2-2; the match to TRBD2 covers 12 bases. The sequenced sample consisted of peripheral blood. The CDR3 loop is CASSQTSGGNTGELFF. CDR3 sequence (DNA): TGTGCCAGCAGCCAGACTAGCGGGGGGAACACCGGGGAGCTGTTTTTT.